This T cell receptor beta chain came from a study of CD8+ T cells in alopecia areata (dated by TCRdb to the late 2010s). Some background on the complete study: Treated patients were enrolled in an open-label pilot trial of oral tofacitinib, 5 to 10 mg twice daily, for moderate-to-severe alopecia areata. Clonality in the scalp was compared among normal scalp (n=4), patchy alopecia areata scalp (n=8), and alopecia totalis/universalis scalp (n=8). Tofacitinib-treated patients had biopsies at baseline and at 4 and 24 weeks of treatment, with a later scalp biopsy in several patients. Tofacitinib was administered for 6 to 18 months, and 6 months of follow-up off drug were then conducted to assess delayed response and recurrence. In treated patients, disease severity was measured using the SALT score, which gives the percentage of scalp surface area affected. The study used high-throughput TCRbeta sequencing to examine T cell clonal expansion in alopecia areata, in both the C3H/HeJ mouse model and human patients. RNA came from the PAXgene miRNA kit for fixed scalp, the miRNeasy kit for PBMCs, and the RNeasy kit for mouse skin. Amplification of TCRbeta CDR3 regions was done by immunoSEQ multiplex PCR using 35 Vbeta forward primers and 13 Jbeta reverse primers. Scalp tissue and sorted CD4+ and CD8+ peripheral blood T cells from patchy and totalis/universalis alopecia areata patients and from healthy controls were covered by human TCRbeta sequencing.

In this sample, this clone turned up a few times. This receptor's antigen is unknown. No quality values exist for individual bases; no much larger clone is one base distant. The library was built by means of the immunoSEQ multiplex PCR assay. For TCR sequencing, RNA was extracted from every sample and reverse transcribed into cDNA to serve as template. SuperScript III was used to make first-strand cDNA, primed with a 2:1 mix of oligo-dT and random hexamers. A synthetic immune receptor repertoire was used to gauge amplification bias, and whatever bias remained was removed computationally. The study's own analysis went as follows. After raw reads were preprocessed to remove errors, the CDR3 was defined following IMGT conventions as running from the conserved cysteine to phenylalanine. Clonality was computed as 1 minus the Shannon entropy, with the entropy normalized by log2 of the number of productive unique TCRs. Whether each scalp clone was CD4 or CD8 was inferred by checking scalp TCRbeta sequences against the CD4 and CD8 repertoires from sorted blood. TCRdb carries this immuneACCESS record with in-frame sequences only. Its versions omit some clonotypes, under half of them owing to an unresolved V gene in the studies checked, with the rest unexplained. That table supplies the V and J calls and clone size; D and trimming were determined from the DNA. The sample contains about 280,000 clones, roughly 64% of them found a single time. About 1.7% of the sample rests with the top ten.

The full study reports these points: Shared TCR sequences between patients were less evident than in mice, which may be partly attributable to HLA diversity in the patient population. Scalp TCR repertoire analysis is complicated because resident alphabeta T cells in normal human skin are also sequenced, whereas mouse skin is dominated by gammadelta T cells. Many expanded lesional clones were found to persist in scalp and blood during tofacitinib treatment, and relapse after treatment cessation may be partly explained by this persistence. Tofacitinib significantly decreased scalp clonality and the number of expanded CD8+ clones among the top 100 scalp clones. The treated cohort was small, with a single nonresponder, so links between baseline CD8+ expansion and response need larger studies. Compared with normal scalp, lesional scalp, particularly in alopecia totalis/universalis, had higher clonality and more expanded CD8+ clones, which suggests antigenic drive.

In the paper's terms, the time point label means: around 24 weeks on oral tofacitinib. Read against the paper, the sample's treatment or condition label means: oral pan-JAK inhibitor, 5-10 mg twice daily. From alopecia areata patients, peripheral blood was collected along with lesional scalp punch biopsies. PBMCs were separated by density centrifugation and stained for CD3, CD4 and CD8, after which CD4+ and CD8+ T cells were sorted on a FACSAria. This receptor was identified in a human donor with alopecia areata. This specimen was CD4+ T cells sorted from blood, taken at week 24, from a patient treated with tofacitinib.

The CDR3 protein sequence reads: CASSLSGLAEDTQYF. The bases are TGTGCCAGCAGCTTATCTGGACTAGCGGAGGATACGCAGTATTTT. The rearrangement combines TRBV11-2 with TRBJ2-3, with 10 bases matching TRBD2. Trimming leaves V shorter by 2 bases and J shorter by 6 bases, with the junction holding 5 bases beyond the gene matches. There are 15 amino acids in the CDR3, from cysteine to phenylalanine inclusive. Only CDR3 DNA is held: 45 bases, read in frame from base 1. Looking up the germline V gene yields CDR1 SGHAT and CDR2 FQNNGV.